This T cell receptor (beta chain) was documented in a study of radiotherapy plus CTLA-4 blockade in lung cancer. At the level of the study: Objective response was observed in more than 15% of patients, and disease control in less than 35%.

J lost 6 bases, V lost 4 bases, and 3 bases had no gene match. Germline V CDR1 and CDR2: MNHNS, SASEGT. The CDR3 totals 15 residues. Sequencing used immunoSEQ multiplex PCR; TCRdb keeps in-frame clones, though not all of them. The sample holds fewer than 100,000 clones, around 78% seen once. To note about this clone: Antigen unknown.

Study-wide results and caveats: There was expansion of tumor-derived TCR clones in blood after radiotherapy plus ipilimumab. Together with interferon-beta, which increased in serum after radiation, early dynamic changes in blood T cell clones were reportedly the best predictors of response.

The chain couples TRBV6-1 to TRBJ1-6; 10 bases are shared with TRBD1. The sequence derives from a human donor with non-small cell lung cancer whose response to radiotherapy plus ipilimumab could not be evaluated. Some clones in this sample may be carry-over from other donors' samples. This specimen consisted of peripheral blood, obtained from a patient treated with radiotherapy plus ipilimumab. The CDR3 sequence is CASSGRDRGNSPLHF. CDR3 bases: TGTGCCAGCAGTGGCCGGGACAGGGGTAATTCACCCCTCCACTTT.